These T cell receptor beta chains were read from a single sample in a study of OX40 agonist ivuxolimab in advanced cancers. Measured with immunoSEQ multiplex PCR; TCRdb has only the in-frame clones, and not every one. The data show about 40,000 clones, over 80% seen once. The specimen comprised CD4+ or CD8+ T cells sorted from blood, sampled in a trial of the OX40 agonist ivuxolimab. These receptors originate from an adult with an advanced solid tumor such as melanoma, head and neck, liver or kidney cancer. Both conserved end residues are part of each CDR3. A D gene is named only where the DNA matches it firmly. Where a row states a size, it is once, few, many or the class of an expanded clone; other rows omit it.

cdr3_nt	cdr3_aa	clone_size	v_call	j_call	d_call
TGTGCCAGCAGCGACCCTGGGGGGAGCAATCAGCCCCAGCATTTT	CASSDPGGSNQPQHF	.	TRBV21-1	TRBJ1-5	.
TGTGCCAGCAGCCGGACAGTTTCCTCCTCTGGAAACACCATATATTTT	CASSRTVSSSGNTIYF	.	TRBV14	TRBJ1-3	.
TGTGCCAGCAGTGAACAGGGTCCTAATGAAAAACTGTTTTTT	CASSEQGPNEKLFF	.	TRBV2	TRBJ1-4	.
TGTGCCAGCAGCTCACAGGGGGCAGGCTATGGCTACACCTTC	CASSSQGAGYGYTF	once	TRBV5-4	TRBJ1-2	TRBD1
TGTGCCAGCAGCTTGGAGACGGCAGATACGCAGTATTTT	CASSLETADTQYF	.	TRBV7-9	TRBJ2-3	.
TGCGCCCAGCGGGGGGGCGATGAGCAGTTCTTC	CAQRGGDEQFF	few	TRBV20-1	TRBJ2-1	TRBD2
TGTGCCAGCAGTTATGAAGTATCCACTGAAGCTTTCTTT	CASSYEVSTEAFF	.	TRBV6-5	TRBJ1-1	.
TGTGCCAGCAGCTTAGGATTGATGGACAAGCGCACAGATACGCAGTATTTT	CASSLGLMDKRTDTQYF	.	TRBV7-2	TRBJ2-3	.
TGTGCCAGCAGTGGGACTGCCTCGGGAGAGACCCAGTACTTC	CASSGTASGETQYF	.	TRBV2	TRBJ2-5	.
TGTGCCAGCTCGCTGACAGCCCAAGAGACCCAGTACTTC	CASSLTAQETQYF	.	TRBV18	TRBJ2-5	.
TGCGCCAGCAGCTTGGCCTTAGGGGGCTTCTACGAGCAGTACTTC	CASSLALGGFYEQYF	.	TRBV5-1	TRBJ2-7	TRBD1
TGTGCCAGCAGCTTGAAGGCCATCTCCTACGAGCAGTACTTC	CASSLKAISYEQYF	.	TRBV5-8	TRBJ2-7	.
TGTGCCATCAGTGAGGGGGCGACACTCTGGGGGCAAGAGACCCAGTACTTC	CAISEGATLWGQETQYF	.	TRBV10-3	TRBJ2-5	.
TGTGCCTGGAGTGGAGGCGGTGATCAGCCCCAGCATTTT	CAWSGGGDQPQHF	.	TRBV30	TRBJ1-5	.
TGTGCCAGCTTGGACAGGGCGAACACTGAAGCTTTCTTT	CASLDRANTEAFF	.	TRBV2	TRBJ1-1	TRBD1
TGTGCCAGCAGCTCGGGACTAGCTAGAGATACGCAGTATTTT	CASSSGLARDTQYF	.	TRBV7-9	TRBJ2-3	TRBD2
TGTGCCAGCAGCTTAGCGTTCGGGGAAGCTTTCTTT	CASSLAFGEAFF	.	TRBV7-9	TRBJ1-1	.
TGTGCCAGCAGCCCCCGACCGACCAGGGGCGGGTTGAATGAGCAGTTCTTC	CASSPRPTRGGLNEQFF	.	TRBV7-9	TRBJ2-1	.
TGTGCCAGCAGTGATAGCGGGGGGGGTCGGAATACGCAGTATTTT	CASSDSGGGRNTQYF	.	TRBV2	TRBJ2-3	TRBD2
TGTGCCAGCAGTGAACAGAGCGGACTCTACACCTACAATGAGCAGTTCTTC	CASSEQSGLYTYNEQFF	.	TRBV9	TRBJ2-1	.
TGTGCCAGCAGCGCCCCCACTAGCGGGGGCTCCTACGAGCAGTACTTC	CASSAPTSGGSYEQYF	.	TRBV7-9	TRBJ2-7	TRBD2
TGTGCCAGCAGCTTTTACCCCGTCCCCGGACAGAACACCGGGGAGCTGTTTTTT	CASSFYPVPGQNTGELFF	.	TRBV7-3	TRBJ2-2	.
TGTGCCAGCAGTTGGGAGCGGGGGGGCACCGGGGAGCTGTTTTTT	CASSWERGGTGELFF	.	TRBV2	TRBJ2-2	TRBD2
TGTGCCAGCAGCCAAGCGGACACTGAAGCTTTCTTT	CASSQADTEAFF	.	TRBV11-2	TRBJ1-1	.